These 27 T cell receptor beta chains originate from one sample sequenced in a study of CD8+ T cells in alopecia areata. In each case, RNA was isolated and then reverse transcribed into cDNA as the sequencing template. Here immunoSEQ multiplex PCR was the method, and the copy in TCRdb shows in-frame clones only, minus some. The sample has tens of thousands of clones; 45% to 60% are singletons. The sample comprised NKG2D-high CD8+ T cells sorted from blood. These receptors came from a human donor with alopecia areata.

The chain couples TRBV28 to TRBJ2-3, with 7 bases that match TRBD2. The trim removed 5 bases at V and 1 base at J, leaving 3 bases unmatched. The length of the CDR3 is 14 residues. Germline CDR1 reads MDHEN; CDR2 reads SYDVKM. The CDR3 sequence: CASSPTSGTDTQYF. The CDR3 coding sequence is TGTGCCAGCAGTCCCACTAGCGGCACAGATACGCAGTATTTT. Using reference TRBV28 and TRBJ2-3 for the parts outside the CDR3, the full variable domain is DVKVTQSSRYLVKRTGEKVFLECVQDMDHENMFWYRQDPGLGLRLIYFSYDVKMKEKGDIPEGYSVSREKKERFSLILESASTNQTSMYLCASSPTSGTDTQYFGPGTRLTVL.

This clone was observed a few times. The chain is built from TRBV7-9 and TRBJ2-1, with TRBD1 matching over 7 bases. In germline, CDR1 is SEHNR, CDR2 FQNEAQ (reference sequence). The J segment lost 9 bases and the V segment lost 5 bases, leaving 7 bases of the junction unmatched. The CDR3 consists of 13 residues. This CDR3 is CASSLPGGFEQFF. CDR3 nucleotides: TGTGCCAGCAGCCTCCCAGGGGGTTTTGAGCAGTTCTTC.

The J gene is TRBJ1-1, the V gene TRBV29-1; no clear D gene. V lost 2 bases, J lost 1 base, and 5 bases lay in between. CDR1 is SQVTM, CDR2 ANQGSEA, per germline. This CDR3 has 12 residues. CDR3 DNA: TGCAGCGTTGAAAGAGAGAACACTGAAGCTTTCTTT. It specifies CSVERENTEAFF.

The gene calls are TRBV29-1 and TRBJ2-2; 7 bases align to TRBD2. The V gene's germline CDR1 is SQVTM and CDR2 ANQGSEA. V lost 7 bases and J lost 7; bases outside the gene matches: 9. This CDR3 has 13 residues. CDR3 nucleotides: TGCAGCGGTGGGGCTAGCGGCCACGGGGAGCTGTTTTTT. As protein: CSGGASGHGELFF.

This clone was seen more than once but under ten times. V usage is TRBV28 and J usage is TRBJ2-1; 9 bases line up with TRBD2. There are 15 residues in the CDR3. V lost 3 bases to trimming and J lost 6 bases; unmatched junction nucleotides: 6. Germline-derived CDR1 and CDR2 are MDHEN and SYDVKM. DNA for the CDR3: TGTGCCAGCAGTTTCGGCGGGGGGGCCCCCAATGAGCAGTTCTTC. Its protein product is CASSFGGGAPNEQFF.

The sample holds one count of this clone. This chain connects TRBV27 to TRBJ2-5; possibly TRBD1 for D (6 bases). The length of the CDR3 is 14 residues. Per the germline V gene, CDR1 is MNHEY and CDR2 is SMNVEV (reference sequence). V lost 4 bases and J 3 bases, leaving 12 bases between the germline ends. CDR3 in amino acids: CASSSWTAKETQYF. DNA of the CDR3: TGTGCCAGCAGTTCTTGGACAGCCAAAGAGACCCAGTACTTC.

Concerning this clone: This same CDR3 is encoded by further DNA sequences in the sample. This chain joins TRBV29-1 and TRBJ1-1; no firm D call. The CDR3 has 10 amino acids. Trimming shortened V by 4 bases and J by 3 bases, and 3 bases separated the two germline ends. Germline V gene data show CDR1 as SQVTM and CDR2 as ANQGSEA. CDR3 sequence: CSVGDTEAFF. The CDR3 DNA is TGCAGCGTTGGTGACACTGAAGCTTTCTTT.

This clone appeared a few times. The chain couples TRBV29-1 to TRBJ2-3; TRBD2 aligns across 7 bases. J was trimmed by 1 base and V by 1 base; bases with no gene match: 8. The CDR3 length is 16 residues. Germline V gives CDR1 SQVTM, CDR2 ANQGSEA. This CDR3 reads CSVEVASSGRTDTQYF. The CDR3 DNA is TGCAGCGTTGAAGTAGCCTCTAGCGGACGCACAGATACGCAGTATTTT.

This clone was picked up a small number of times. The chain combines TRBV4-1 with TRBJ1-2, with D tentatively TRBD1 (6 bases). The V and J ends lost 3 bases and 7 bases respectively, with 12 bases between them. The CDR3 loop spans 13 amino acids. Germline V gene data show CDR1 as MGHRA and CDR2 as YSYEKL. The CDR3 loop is CASSQTGTLGYTF. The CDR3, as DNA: TGCGCCAGCAGCCAGACCGGGACACTTGGCTACACCTTC.

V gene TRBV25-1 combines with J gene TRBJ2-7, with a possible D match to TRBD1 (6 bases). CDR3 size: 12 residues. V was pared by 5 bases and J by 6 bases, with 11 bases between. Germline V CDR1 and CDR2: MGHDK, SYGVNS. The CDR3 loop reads CASSWGQREQYF. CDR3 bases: TGTGCCAGCAGTTGGGGGCAACGCGAGCAGTACTTC.

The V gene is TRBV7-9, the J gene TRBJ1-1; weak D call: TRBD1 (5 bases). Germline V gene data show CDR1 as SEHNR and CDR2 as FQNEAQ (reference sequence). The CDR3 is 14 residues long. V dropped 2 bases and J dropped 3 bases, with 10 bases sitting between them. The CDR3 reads CASSLTGGDTEAFF. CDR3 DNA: TGTGCCAGCAGCTTAACGGGGGGAGACACTGAAGCTTTCTTT.

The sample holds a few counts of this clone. CDR3 residues: CASSIMDSPYQETQYF. As DNA, the CDR3 is TGTGCCAGTAGTATTATGGACAGTCCTTACCAAGAGACCCAGTACTTC. The chain has TRBV19 and TRBJ2-5; D is possibly TRBD1 (6 bases). This CDR3 is built from 16 residues. Trimming left V 3 bases short and J 0 bases short, with 14 bases between. CDR1 is LNHDA and CDR2 is SQIVND in the germline V gene (reference sequence).

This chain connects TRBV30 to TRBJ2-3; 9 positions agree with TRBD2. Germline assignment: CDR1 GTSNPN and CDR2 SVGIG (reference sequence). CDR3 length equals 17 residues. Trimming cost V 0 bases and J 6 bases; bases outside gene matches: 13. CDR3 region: CAWSVSVIAGVVDTQYF. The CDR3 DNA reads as TGTGCCTGGAGTGTAAGTGTGATAGCGGGAGTTGTCGATACGCAGTATTTT. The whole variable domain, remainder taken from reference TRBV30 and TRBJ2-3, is SQTIHQWPATLVQPVGSPLSLECTVEGTSNPNLYWYRQAAGRGLQLLFYSVGIGQISSEVPQNLSASRPQDRQFILSSKKLLLSDSGFYLCAWSVSVIAGVVDTQYFGPGTRLTVL.

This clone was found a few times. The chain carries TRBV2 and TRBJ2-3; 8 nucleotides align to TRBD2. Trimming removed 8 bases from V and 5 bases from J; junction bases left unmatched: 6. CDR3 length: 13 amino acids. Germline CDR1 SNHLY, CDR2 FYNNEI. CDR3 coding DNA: TGTGCCAGCGACGGGGGGGCTGGAGATACGCAGTATTTT. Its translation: CASDGGAGDTQYF.

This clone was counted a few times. The CDR3 sequence: CATRARLNYEQYF. CDR3 coding DNA: TGTGCCACCAGGGCTAGGCTCAACTACGAGCAGTACTTC. The chain has TRBV28 and TRBJ2-7; a weak D match, TRBD1 (5 bases). The CDR3 has 13 amino acids. Germline-derived CDR1 and CDR2 are MDHEN and SYDVKM. V lost 10 bases and J 3 bases, leaving 16 bases between the germline ends.

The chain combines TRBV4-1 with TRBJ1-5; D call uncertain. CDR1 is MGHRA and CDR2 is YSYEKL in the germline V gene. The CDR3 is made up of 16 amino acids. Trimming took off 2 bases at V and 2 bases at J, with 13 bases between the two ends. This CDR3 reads CASSQPGNLGNQPQHF. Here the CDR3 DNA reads TGCGCCAGCAGCCAACCCGGGAACTTGGGCAATCAGCCCCAGCATTTT.

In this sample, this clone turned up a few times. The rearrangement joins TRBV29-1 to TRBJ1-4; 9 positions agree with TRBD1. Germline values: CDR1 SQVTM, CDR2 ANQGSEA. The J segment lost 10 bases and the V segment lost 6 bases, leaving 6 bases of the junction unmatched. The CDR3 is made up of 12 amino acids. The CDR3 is CSVMDRGAKLFF. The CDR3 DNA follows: TGCAGCGTAATGGACAGGGGAGCAAAACTGTTTTTT.

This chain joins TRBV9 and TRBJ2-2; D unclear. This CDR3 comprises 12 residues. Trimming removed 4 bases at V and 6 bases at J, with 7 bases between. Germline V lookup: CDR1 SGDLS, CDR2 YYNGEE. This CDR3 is CASSPQPGELFF. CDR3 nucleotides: TGTGCCAGCAGCCCACAGCCCGGGGAGCTGTTTTTT. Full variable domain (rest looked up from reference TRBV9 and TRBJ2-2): DSGVTQTPKHLITATGQRVTLRCSPRSGDLSVYWYQQSLDQGLQFLIQYYNGEERAKGNILERFSAQQFPDLHSELNLSSLELGDSALYFCASSPQPGELFFGEGSRLTVL.

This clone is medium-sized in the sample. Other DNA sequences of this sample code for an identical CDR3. CDR3 residues: CASRGETQYF. The CDR3 DNA follows: TGTGCCAGCAGGGGAGAGACCCAGTACTTC. The chain recombines TRBV28 with TRBJ2-5; D is uncertain. Trimming pared 6 bases from V and 4 bases from J, leaving 3 bases between. The CDR3 contains 10 residues. CDR1 is MDHEN, CDR2 SYDVKM, per germline.

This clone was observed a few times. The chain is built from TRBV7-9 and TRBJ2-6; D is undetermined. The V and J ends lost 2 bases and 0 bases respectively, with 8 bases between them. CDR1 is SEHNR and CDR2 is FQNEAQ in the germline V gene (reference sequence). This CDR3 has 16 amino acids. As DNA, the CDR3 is TGTGCCAGCAGCTTACTCTGGACCTCTGGGGCCAACGTCCTGACTTTC. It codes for CASSLLWTSGANVLTF.

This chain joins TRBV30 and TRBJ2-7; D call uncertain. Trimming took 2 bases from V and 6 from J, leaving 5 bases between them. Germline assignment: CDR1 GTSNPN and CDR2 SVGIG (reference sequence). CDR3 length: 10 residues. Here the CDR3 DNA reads TGTGCCTGGAGTAACGGCGAGCAGTACTTC. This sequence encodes CAWSNGEQYF.

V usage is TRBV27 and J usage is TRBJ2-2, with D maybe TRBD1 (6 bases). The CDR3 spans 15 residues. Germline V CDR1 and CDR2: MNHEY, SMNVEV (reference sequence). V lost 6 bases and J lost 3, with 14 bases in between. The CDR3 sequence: CASSQGRAHTGELFF. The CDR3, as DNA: TGTGCCAGCAGCCAGGGGCGGGCCCACACCGGGGAGCTGTTTTTT.

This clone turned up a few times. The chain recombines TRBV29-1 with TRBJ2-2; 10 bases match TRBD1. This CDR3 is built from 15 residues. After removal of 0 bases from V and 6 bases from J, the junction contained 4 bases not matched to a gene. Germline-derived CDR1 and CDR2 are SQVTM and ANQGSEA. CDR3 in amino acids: CSVEDPDRGAGELFF. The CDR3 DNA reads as TGCAGCGTTGAAGATCCGGACAGGGGGGCCGGGGAGCTGTTTTTT.

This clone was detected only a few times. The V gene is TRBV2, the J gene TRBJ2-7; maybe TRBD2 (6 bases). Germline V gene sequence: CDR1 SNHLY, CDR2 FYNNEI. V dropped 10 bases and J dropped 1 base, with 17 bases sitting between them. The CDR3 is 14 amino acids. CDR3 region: CATLPTSRSYEQYF. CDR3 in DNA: TGTGCCACCTTGCCTACTAGCAGGTCCTACGAGCAGTACTTC.

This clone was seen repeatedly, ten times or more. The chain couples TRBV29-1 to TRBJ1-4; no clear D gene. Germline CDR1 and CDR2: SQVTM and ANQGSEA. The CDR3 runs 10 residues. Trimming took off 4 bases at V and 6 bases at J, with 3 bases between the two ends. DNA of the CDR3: TGCAGCGTTGCGGATGAAAAACTGTTTTTT. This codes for CSVADEKLFF. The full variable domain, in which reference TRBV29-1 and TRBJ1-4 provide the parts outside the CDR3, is SAVISQKPSRDICQRGTSLTIQCQVDSQVTMMFWYRQQPGQSLTLIATANQGSEATYESGFVIDKFPISRPNLTFSTLTVSNMSPEDSSIYLCSVADEKLFFGSGTQLSVL.

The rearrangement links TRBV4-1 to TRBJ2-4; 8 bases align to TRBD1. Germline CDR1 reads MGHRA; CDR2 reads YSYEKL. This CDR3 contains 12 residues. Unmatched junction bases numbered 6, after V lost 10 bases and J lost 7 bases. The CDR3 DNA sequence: TGCGCCACTCAGGGGGCGTCTAACATTCAGTACTTC. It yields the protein CATQGASNIQYF.

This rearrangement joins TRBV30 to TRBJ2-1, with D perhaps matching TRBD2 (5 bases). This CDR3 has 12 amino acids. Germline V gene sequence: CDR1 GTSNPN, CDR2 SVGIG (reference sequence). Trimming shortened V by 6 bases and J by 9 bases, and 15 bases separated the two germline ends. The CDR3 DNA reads TGTGCCTGCCAACCTACCGGGATTGAGCAGTTCTTC. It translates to CACQPTGIEQFF.